Listed below are T cell receptor beta chains from one sample, sequenced in a study of blood T cell repertoires in COVID-19. Method: immunoSEQ multiplex PCR; TCRdb's copy keeps in-frame clones and lacks some. The sample carries some 110,000 clones, less than 80% recorded once. The sample comprised peripheral blood. All receptors derive from a man aged 50 to 60 with acute or convalescent COVID-19. Both conserved end residues are part of each CDR3. D genes are given only for firm matches. Rows may omit the clone size; those that give it use once, few, many or a size class.

j_call,v_call,clone_size,d_call,cdr3_nt,cdr3_aa
TRBJ1-2,TRBV4-2,few,TRBD1,TGTGCCAGCAGCCAAGATGAGCAGGGGGCATTTAGTGGCTACACCTTC,CASSQDEQGAFSGYTF
TRBJ2-3,TRBV6-5,few,TRBD1,TGTGCCAGCACGCGCGGGACAGGGGGATCAGATACGCAGTATTTT,CASTRGTGGSDTQYF
TRBJ2-2,TRBV7-3,few,TRBD2,TGTGCCAGCAGCCCTAGCGGGGGGAACACCGGGGAGCTGTTTTTT,CASSPSGGNTGELFF
TRBJ1-5,TRBV23-1,-,TRBD1,TGCGCCAGCAGTCAGTCACCCCGGGACAGGTCCTATAGCAATCAGCCCCAGCATTTT,CASSQSPRDRSYSNQPQHF
TRBJ1-2,TRBV4-1,-,-,TGCGCCAGCAGCCAGCTGGACAGACCGAATGACTATGGCTACACCTTC,CASSQLDRPNDYGYTF
TRBJ2-2,TRBV5-1,-,TRBD2,TGCGCCAGCAACTCGCGACCCAATAGCGGGGGGGCCTTGGGCACCGGGGAGCTGTTTTTT,CASNSRPNSGGALGTGELFF
TRBJ1-5,TRBV19,-,-,TGTGCCAGTAGTATAGATCAAGGTCTCCGGAGTCAGCCCCAGCATTTT,CASSIDQGLRSQPQHF
TRBJ1-5,TRBV11-2,-,-,TGTGCCAGCAGCTTGGACAGAGATCAGCCCCAGCATTTT,CASSLDRDQPQHF
TRBJ2-3,TRBV27,few,-,TGTGCCAGCAGGTATGGAGGGATCACAGATACGCAGTATTTT,CASRYGGITDTQYF
TRBJ1-1,TRBV27,few,TRBD1,TGTGCCAGCAGTTTCGACAGGGGGGCCACTGAAGCTTTCTTT,CASSFDRGATEAFF
TRBJ2-7,TRBV27,-,-,TGTGCCAGCAAATTAGCGGAATCAAGCAAGTACGAGCAGTACTTC,CASKLAESSKYEQYF
TRBJ1-3,TRBV6-5,-,-,TGTGCCAGCAGTCCCTTCGGGGGAACAAACACCATATATTTT,CASSPFGGTNTIYF
TRBJ1-6,TRBV18,-,-,TGTGCCAGCTCACCTGGAGGTGACAGGCCTCAAGCCCTCCACTTT,CASSPGGDRPQALHF
TRBJ2-7,TRBV5-1,-,-,TGCGCCAGCAGCTTGAGCATGGGGAGTTACGAGCAGTACTTC,CASSLSMGSYEQYF
TRBJ1-5,TRBV7-9,few,-,TGTGCCAGCAGCTTAGCCGTAAATCAGCCCCAGCATTTT,CASSLAVNQPQHF
TRBJ2-7,TRBV13,-,-,TGTGCCAGCAGCCCCGACTACTCCTACGAGCAGTACTTC,CASSPDYSYEQYF
TRBJ2-1,TRBV4-1,-,TRBD2,TGCGCCAGCAGCCAAGCTAGCGGGAGCGACAATGAGCAGTTCTTC,CASSQASGSDNEQFF
TRBJ2-6,TRBV6-1,-,-,TGTGCCAGCAGTGAAGTTAGCTCTGGGGCCAACGTCCTGACTTTC,CASSEVSSGANVLTF
TRBJ2-3,TRBV6-6,-,-,TGTGCCAGCAAAGACGCGGTCCTCCTCACAGATACGCAGTATTTT,CASKDAVLLTDTQYF
TRBJ2-7,TRBV5-6,-,TRBD1,TGTGCCAGCAGCGCCGGACAGGAGGCCTCTTACGAGCAGTACTTC,CASSAGQEASYEQYF
TRBJ2-1,TRBV11-3,-,TRBD1,TGTGCCAGCAGCGCCAGACAGGGGGCTTACAATGAGCAGTTCTTC,CASSARQGAYNEQFF
TRBJ2-2,TRBV5-4,-,-,TGTGCCAGCAGACCCAGGGCCGACACCGGGGAGCTGTTTTTT,CASRPRADTGELFF
TRBJ2-7,TRBV7-6,-,TRBD1,TGTGCCAGCAGCTGGTACAGGGGGAGGAGAAACGAGCAGTACTTC,CASSWYRGRRNEQYF
TRBJ1-5,TRBV19,few,-,TGTGCCAGTAGTATTTTCCCCACAGACTATAGCAATCAGCCCCAGCATTTT,CASSIFPTDYSNQPQHF